These 27 T cell receptor beta chains came from one sample sequenced in a study of T cell repertoires in cytomegalovirus infection. Their recognized antigens are unknown. Via MiXCR, TCRdb re-called the reads, giving one row per CDR3 protein. Here the sample spans about 160,000 distinct CDR3 sequences, roughly 20% being singletons. The starting material was CD8+ T cells from cultured PBMCs, obtained from culture after CMV antigen stimulation. Receptor source: a human donor in good health (CMV status not recorded). Some clones in this sample may be carry-over from other donors' samples.

This clonotype was seen a few times. The chain carries TRBV7-9 and TRBJ2-5; 16 bases are a match to TRBD2. This CDR3 comprises 17 residues. J was trimmed by 6 bases and V by 4 bases; bases with no gene match: 8. Germline values: CDR1 SEHNR, CDR2 FQNEAQ (reference sequence). CDR3 amino acids: CASSSGTSGGAQKTQYF. DNA for the CDR3: TGTGCCAGCAGCTCAGGGACTAGCGGGGGGGCCCAGAAGACCCAGTACTTC.

The chain has TRBV6-6 and TRBJ2-1, with 10 bases identical to TRBD2. CDR1 MNHNY and CDR2 SVGAGI come from the germline V gene (reference sequence). The CDR3 runs 16 residues. V was pared by 7 bases and J by 8 bases, with 14 bases of the junction left unmatched. CDR3: CASTLAEASGSDEQFF. Written as DNA, the CDR3 is TGTGCCAGCACCTTAGCCGAGGCTAGCGGGAGCGATGAGCAGTTCTTC.

A single count supports this clonotype. V is TRBV4-2 and J is TRBJ2-1; D is uncertain. Trimming took 4 bases from V and 4 from J, leaving 20 bases between them. From germline, CDR1 is LGHNA and CDR2 YNFKEQ. This CDR3 spans 17 amino acids. CDR3 sequence reads: CASSPPPGNTLYNEQFF. CDR3 coding DNA: TGTGCCAGCAGCCCCCCCCCAGGCAACACCTTGTACAATGAGCAGTTCTTC.

The chain combines TRBV7-2 with TRBJ1-4, with TRBD1 as a possible D gene (6 bases). Per germline, CDR1 SGHTA and CDR2 FQGNSA. This CDR3 contains 13 residues. V dropped 3 bases and J dropped 8 bases, with 10 bases sitting between them. The CDR3 sequence: CASSFNQGEKLFF. DNA for the CDR3: TGTGCCAGCAGCTTTAATCAGGGGGAAAAACTGTTTTTT.

The chain couples TRBV7-2 to TRBJ1-3, with D perhaps TRBD1 (5 bases). V shed 6 bases and J shed 2 bases, with 14 bases lying between them. The CDR3 length is 15 residues. Germline-derived CDR1 and CDR2 are SGHTA and FQGNSA. CDR3 loop: CASREGPFPGNTIYF. In DNA form, the CDR3 reads TGTGCCAGCAGGGAGGGGCCTTTTCCTGGAAACACCATATATTTT.

The chain employs TRBV12-3 or TRBV12-4 and TRBJ1-2; no reliable D call. This CDR3 is built from 15 residues. V was trimmed by 5 bases and J by 5 bases, leaving 18 bases between them. CDR3 sequence reads: CASSPGIPLQYGYTF. The DNA for the CDR3 is TGTGCCAGCAGTCCCGGCATTCCCTTACAGTATGGCTACACCTTC.

This clonotype was detected a few times. The genes are TRBV11-1 and TRBJ2-7; D gene uncertain. V was pared by 2 bases and J by 7 bases, with 12 bases between. This CDR3 comprises 13 residues. Germline V gene data show CDR1 as SGHAT and CDR2 as FQDESV (reference sequence). The CDR3 coding sequence is TGTGCCAGCAGCTTATCCGGTCCGTGGGAGCAGTACTTC. This translates into CASSLSGPWEQYF.

The chain couples TRBV7-6 to TRBJ2-1, with D perhaps matching TRBD1 or TRBD2 (5 bases each). This CDR3 has 16 amino acids. Germline V gene sequence: CDR1 SGHVS, CDR2 FNYEAQ. The V end was cut by 6 bases, the J end by 3 bases, with 18 bases between. The CDR3 DNA sequence: TGTGCCAGCAGTTTCACGGGGACGGGCTTCTACAATGAGCAGTTCTTC. Protein sequence: CASSFTGTGFYNEQFF. Full variable domain (rest looked up from reference TRBV7-6 and TRBJ2-1): GAGVSQSPRYKVTKRGQDVALRCDPISGHVSLYWYRQALGQGPEFLTYFNYEAQQDKSGLPNDRFSAERPEGSISTLTIQRTEQRDSAMYRCASSFTGTGFYNEQFFGPGTRLTVL.

This chain connects TRBV7-8 to TRBJ2-7; 13 nucleotides agree with TRBD2. V trimming: 1 base; J trimming: 1 base; junction bases outside the gene matches: 1. Germline lookup yields CDR1 SGHVS and CDR2 FQNEAQ. CDR3 length: 16 residues. The CDR3 nucleotides read TGTGCCAGCAGCTTAGAGACTAGCGGGGGGTCCTACGAGCAGTACTTC. The encoded protein is CASSLETSGGSYEQYF.

This clonotype was seen repeatedly, ten times or more. V and J are TRBV15 and TRBJ1-4, with TRBD1 as a possible D gene (6 bases). V was cut by 0 bases and J by 5 bases, with 16 bases left in between. Germline CDR1 reads LNHNV; CDR2 reads YYDKDF (reference sequence). The CDR3 runs to 17 residues. CDR3 sequence (DNA): TGTGCCACCAGCAGAGATATGATCAGGGGCAGAAATGAAAAACTGTTTTTT. Translation gives CATSRDMIRGRNEKLFF.

This clonotype was found a few times. The rearrangement joins TRBV7-9 to TRBJ2-7, with a weak D call TRBD1 (5 bases). CDR3 length: 14 amino acids. CDR1 SEHNR and CDR2 FQNEAQ come from the germline V gene (reference sequence). Trimming took off 2 bases at V and 1 base at J, with 9 bases between the two ends. As DNA, the CDR3 is TGTGCCAGCAGCTTAAACCCAGGGTCCTACGAGCAGTACTTC. Translated: CASSLNPGSYEQYF.

The V call is TRBV11-2, the J call TRBJ2-3; the D gene is possibly TRBD2 (5 bases). CDR1 is SGHAT, CDR2 FQNNGV, per germline. V lost 3 bases and J 1 base, leaving 17 bases between the germline ends. The CDR3 is 17 amino acids. For the CDR3, the DNA is TGTGCCAGCAGCTTCTTCCGGGGAAGCGGTGGCACAGATACGCAGTATTTT. This sequence encodes CASSFFRGSGGTDTQYF. Full variable domain (outside the CDR3, taken from reference TRBV11-2 and TRBJ2-3): EAGVAQSPRYKIIEKRQSVAFWCNPISGHATLYWYQQILGQGPKLLIQFQNNGVVDDSQLPKDRFSAERLKGVDSTLKIQPAKLEDSAVYLCASSFFRGSGGTDTQYFGPGTRLTVL.

This clonotype was counted only a few times. The chain has TRBV12-3 or TRBV12-4 and TRBJ1-1; D is ambiguous. This CDR3 is built from 13 residues. V lost 0 bases, J lost 4 bases, and 6 bases lay in between. The CDR3, as DNA: TGTGCCAGCAGTTTAGCGAGTGGCACTGAAGCTTTCTTT. It translates to CASSLASGTEAFF.

This rearrangement joins TRBV6-2 or TRBV6-3 to TRBJ1-1; D perhaps matches TRBD1 (5 bases). CDR1 MNHEY and CDR2 SVGEGT come from the germline V gene. Trimming stripped 0 bases from V and 4 bases from J, with 12 bases between. The CDR3 length is 15 residues. CDR3 amino acids: CASSYSGRGSTEAFF. The CDR3 nucleotides are TGTGCCAGCAGTTACTCGGGGAGGGGTAGCACTGAAGCTTTCTTT.

With respect to this clonotype: Since a much larger clone is just one base distant, this may be a read error. The chain couples TRBV7-9 to TRBJ1-2; D might be TRBD1 (5 bases). Trimming pared 4 bases from V and 2 bases from J, leaving 8 bases between. CDR1 and CDR2 (germline): SEHNR, FQNEAQ (reference sequence). This CDR3 contains 13 residues. In DNA form, the CDR3 reads TGTGCCAGCAGCTCGGGACCGAACTATGGCTACACCTTC. Translated, it gives CASSSGPNYGYTF.

The chain couples TRBV13 to TRBJ1-5, with 9 positions matching TRBD1. Germline CDR1 reads PRHDT; CDR2 reads FYEKMQ (reference sequence). V gave up 0 bases and J gave up 6 bases; unmatched junction bases: 3. The CDR3 has 15 amino acids. As DNA, the CDR3 is TGTGCCAGCAGCTTAGGACAGGGGGCAGCTCAGCCCCAGCATTTT. Amino acid sequence: CASSLGQGAAQPQHF.

This chain links TRBV12-3 or TRBV12-4 with TRBJ1-2; no reliable D call. V was trimmed by 3 bases and J by 1 base, leaving 0 bases between them. CDR3 length: 11 amino acids. The CDR3 region is CASSFNYGYTF. CDR3 nucleotides: TGTGCCAGCAGTTTTAACTATGGCTACACCTTC.

V and J are TRBV23-1 and TRBJ2-7; 7 bases agree with TRBD1. TRBV23-1 is designated an ORF whose function remains uncertain. There are 14 residues in the CDR3. V shed 6 bases and J 2 bases; nucleotides not matched to a gene: 7. CDR3 sequence: CASRQQGRPYEQYF. DNA for the CDR3: TGCGCCAGCAGACAACAGGGGCGCCCCTACGAGCAGTACTTC.

The rearrangement joins TRBV7-3 to TRBJ2-5; TRBD2 matches at 7 bases. CDR1 and CDR2 from the germline V gene are SGHTA and FQGTGA. The CDR3 length is 15 residues. V lost 5 bases, J lost 3 bases, and 9 bases stayed unmatched. CDR3 bases: TGTGCCAGCAGCCCTGGGGGAGGGCGAAAAGAGACCCAGTACTTC. Its protein product is CASSPGGGRKETQYF.

DNA of the CDR3: TGTGCCAGCAGTTTGGCTAGCGGGGGGAATTTAGCCAAAAACATTCAGTACTTC. This gives the protein CASSLASGGNLAKNIQYF. V is TRBV6-2 or TRBV6-3 and J is TRBJ2-4; TRBD2 matches at 11 bases. Germline loops: CDR1 MNHEY, CDR2 SVGEGT. The CDR3 is 18 amino acids. With V trimmed by 4 bases and J by 0 bases, 8 bases remained unmatched.

V and J are TRBV4-1 and TRBJ2-5, with D tentatively TRBD1 (5 bases). Germline CDR1 is MGHRA and CDR2 is YSYEKL. Trimming took off 0 bases at V and 4 bases at J, with 15 bases between the two ends. The CDR3 contains 16 residues. As DNA, the CDR3 is TGCGCCAGCAGCCAAGATACGGTACAGGCGGTAGAGACCCAGTACTTC. Encoded protein: CASSQDTVQAVETQYF.

The chain joins TRBV19 to TRBJ1-6, with unresolved D. The CDR3 is 16 amino acids. Germline assignment: CDR1 LNHDA and CDR2 SQIVND (reference sequence). The V end was cut by 1 base, the J end by 0 bases, with 7 bases between. The DNA of the CDR3 is TGTGCCAGTAGTATAGGAGGGAGCTCCTATAATTCACCCCTCCACTTT. It is translated as CASSIGGSSYNSPLHF.

V gene TRBV29-1 combines with J gene TRBJ2-3; possibly TRBD1 for D (6 bases). This CDR3 spans 14 amino acids. Germline V gene lookup returns CDR1 SQVTM and CDR2 ANQGSEA. Trimming stripped 3 bases from V and 0 bases from J, with 10 bases between. CDR3 DNA sequence: TGCAGCGTTGACTTCACAGGGAGCACAGATACGCAGTATTTT. This gives the protein CSVDFTGSTDTQYF.

This clonotype was counted only a few times. The chain carries TRBV7-4 and TRBJ2-1, with D possibly TRBD2 on 5 matching bases. CDR1 is SGHVT and CDR2 is SQSDAQ in the germline V gene. There are 12 residues in the CDR3. V lost 6 bases and J lost 8, with 11 bases in between. CDR3 in DNA: TGTGCCAGCAGTCCCCTCGGGGATGAGCAGTTCTTC. This gives the protein CASSPLGDEQFF.

The chain is built from TRBV7-2 and TRBJ2-2, with 8 bases fitting TRBD1. The germline CDR1 and CDR2 sequences are SGHTA and FQGNSA. V lost 8 bases and J lost 7; bases outside the gene matches: 12. The CDR3 loop spans 15 amino acids. The CDR3 reads CASPGTGGKGGELFF. CDR3 coding DNA: TGTGCCAGCCCGGGGACAGGCGGCAAGGGCGGGGAGCTGTTTTTT.

The chain joins TRBV12-3 or TRBV12-4 to TRBJ2-7; D gene uncertain. With 0 bases removed from V and 4 bases from J, the gap between germline ends came to 10 bases. The length of the CDR3 is 14 residues. The CDR3 sequence: CASSLALGSYEQYF. DNA for the CDR3: TGTGCCAGCAGTTTAGCGTTAGGGTCTTACGAGCAGTACTTC.

V is TRBV29-1 and J is TRBJ2-7; D unresolved. Trimming stripped 4 bases from V and 4 bases from J, with 17 bases between. The CDR3 is 14 residues long. Germline V gene sequence: CDR1 SQVTM, CDR2 ANQGSEA. The CDR3, as DNA: TGCAGCGTTGTGGAGCTTGTTACTCCGTACGAGCAGTACTTC. It codes for CSVVELVTPYEQYF.